This TCR beta chain is drawn from a study of cytomegalovirus exposure and HLA in healthy donors. A multiplex PCR was run with 60 Vbeta primers and 13 Jbeta primers. The assay was immunoSEQ multiplex PCR, and TCRdb's table has in-frame clones only and misses some. In the table there are 100,000 to 150,000 clones, approximately 73% of which are singletons. A word on this clone: The target antigen is unknown.

General study points: The study put 150 or so TCR beta chains on its list as cytomegalovirus-associated.

Germline loops: CDR1 SQVTM, CDR2 ANQGSEA. The CDR3 runs 13 residues. Source material: PBMCs. The sequence derives from a man aged 60-69 years in good health and CMV-seropositive. The rearrangement uses TRBV29-1 and TRBJ2-3; D might be TRBD2 (7 bases). The CDR3 region has the DNA TGCAGTCTTGGGGGGGCAGTCGAGGATACGCAGTATTTT. Translation gives CSLGGAVEDTQYF.